What follows are 21 T cell receptor beta chains derived from one specimen sequenced in a study of patients and donors after allogeneic stem cell transplantation. TCRdb processed the RT-PCR reads anew with MiXCR; each CDR3 protein has one entry. Altogether about a million distinct CDR3 sequences are present, about a sixth being singletons, with the ten largest covering around 6%. The sample taken for sequencing was blood, either unsorted or a sorted T cell fraction (not recorded which). The source of these receptors is a human donor who was either an allogeneic HSCT recipient or a stem cell or donor lymphocyte infusion donor (not recorded which). It is not recorded whose cells these are; they may come from a transplant donor.

This sequence joins TRBV9 and TRBJ2-5; 7 bases fit TRBD2. The germline gives CDR1 SGDLS, CDR2 YYNGEE. CDR3 length: 15 residues. V trimming: 3 bases; J trimming: 2 bases; junction bases outside the gene matches: 7. This chain's CDR3 is CASSGLAAKQETQYF. The CDR3 DNA is TGTGCCAGCAGCGGGCTAGCGGCGAAACAAGAGACCCAGTACTTC.

The genes are TRBV29-1 and TRBJ1-2, with 8 nucleotides matching TRBD1. CDR1 and CDR2 from the germline V gene are SQVTM and ANQGSEA. The junction had 2 bases not matched to a gene; V was cut back by 4 bases and J by 7 bases. The CDR3 spans 11 residues. The chain's CDR3 is CSVGTGSGYTF. The CDR3, as DNA: TGCAGCGTTGGGACAGGGTCTGGCTACACCTTC.

The V gene is TRBV7-9, the J gene TRBJ2-7; tentatively, D is TRBD1 (5 bases). Germline CDR1 is SEHNR and CDR2 is FQNEAQ (reference sequence). Trimming shortened V by 5 bases and J by 2 bases, and 13 bases separated the two germline ends. CDR3 length: 14 amino acids. The CDR3 DNA reads as TGTGCCAGCAGCCCTACGCAAGGGGCCTACGAGCAGTACTTC. Its protein is CASSPTQGAYEQYF.

The chain couples TRBV4-1 to TRBJ2-1; the match to TRBD2 covers 14 bases. The CDR3 totals 21 residues. The junction had 14 bases not matched to a gene; V was cut back by 4 bases and J by 0 bases. Germline V gene sequence: CDR1 MGHRA, CDR2 YSYEKL. Here the CDR3 DNA reads TGCGCCAGCAGCCGAGACCCGGGACTAGCGGGGGCCATCGGCTCCTACAATGAGCAGTTCTTC. Protein: CASSRDPGLAGAIGSYNEQFF.

The CDR3 bases are TGTGCCAGCTCACCAAGCCTGGGACTAGCGGGGACAGATACGCAGTATTTT. As protein: CASSPSLGLAGTDTQYF. V is TRBV18 and J is TRBJ2-3, with 13 bases identical to TRBD2. Germline V gene sequence: CDR1 KGHSH, CDR2 LQKENI. The CDR3 runs to 17 residues. After removal of 2 bases from V and 3 bases from J, the junction contained 5 bases not matched to a gene.

This clonotype turned up a few times. V and J are TRBV25-1 and TRBJ1-3, with D tentatively TRBD1 (6 bases). The V gene's germline CDR1 is MGHDK and CDR2 SYGVNS. The CDR3 extends over 14 amino acids. V was shortened by 1 base and J by 8 bases, with 12 bases between the two germline ends. The CDR3 DNA reads as TGTGCCAGCAGTGAATTTACAGGGAGAGACACCATATATTTT. Protein sequence: CASSEFTGRDTIYF.

This clonotype was recorded a few times. The chain joins TRBV4-1 to TRBJ2-1, with 10 bases identical to TRBD2. The CDR3 covers 15 residues. Trimming cost V 4 bases and J 7 bases; bases outside gene matches: 7. Germline CDR1 and CDR2: MGHRA and YSYEKL. CDR3 loop: CASSPRAGGGNEQFF. The DNA of the CDR3 is TGCGCCAGCAGCCCAAGAGCGGGAGGGGGGAATGAGCAGTTCTTC.

Ten or more counts support this clonotype. CDR3 DNA sequence: TGTGCCAGCAGCTCCGCTGGGGGTGGGTCCAATGAGCAGTTCTTC. This gives the protein CASSSAGGGSNEQFF. The rearrangement links TRBV5-5 to TRBJ2-1; D may be TRBD1 or TRBD2 (5 bases each). Deletions cut 3 bases from V and 6 bases from J, with 16 bases between. This CDR3 is 15 amino acids long. Germline V gene sequence: CDR1 SGHKS, CDR2 YYEKEE (reference sequence).

The CDR3 reads CASSLAAPSGRETQYF. The CDR3 coding sequence is TGTGCCAGCAGTTTAGCGGCGCCTAGCGGGAGGGAGACCCAGTACTTC. The V call is TRBV12-3 or TRBV12-4, the J call TRBJ2-5; TRBD2 matches at 11 bases. Trimming took 0 bases from V and 5 from J; bases not matched to a gene: 5. This CDR3 comprises 16 residues.

Only a few counts were recorded for this clonotype. The chain has TRBV9 and TRBJ2-3; no clear D. The CDR3 sequence is 16 residues long. In germline, CDR1 is SGDLS, CDR2 YYNGEE. V lost 4 bases and J 0 bases, leaving 15 bases between the germline ends. The CDR3 bases are TGTGCCAGCAGCCCCTTAGGTGCGGATAGCACAGATACGCAGTATTTT. Amino acid sequence: CASSPLGADSTDTQYF.

In this sample, this clonotype turned up a few times. This chain joins TRBV5-1 and TRBJ2-3; a possible D gene is TRBD1 (6 bases). The CDR3 covers 17 residues. Germline CDR1 SGHRS, CDR2 YFSETQ. V gave up 0 bases and J gave up 0 bases, with 14 bases separating them. CDR3 nucleotides: TGCGCCAGCAGCTTGGCCGAGGCGACAGGTAGCACAGATACGCAGTATTTT. Encoded protein: CASSLAEATGSTDTQYF.

This clonotype was seen a handful of times. The chain uses TRBV12-3 or TRBV12-4 and TRBJ1-2; TRBD1 matches 7 bases. The trim removed 2 bases at V and 4 bases at J, leaving 4 bases unmatched. The CDR3 has 14 residues. The CDR3 sequence: CASSLRRTGYGYTF. CDR3 sequence (DNA): TGTGCCAGCAGTTTAAGGCGGACAGGCTATGGCTACACCTTC.

This clonotype turned up a few times. The DNA for the CDR3 is TGTGCCAGCTCACCCTTAGGTGTGGACACTGAAGCTTTCTTT. Translated: CASSPLGVDTEAFF. The chain couples TRBV18 to TRBJ1-1; D gene ambiguous. Germline assignment: CDR1 KGHSH and CDR2 LQKENI. Trimming took off 3 bases at V and 3 bases at J, with 11 bases between the two ends. The CDR3 runs to 14 residues.

This clonotype was counted a few times. The rearrangement links TRBV4-2 to TRBJ2-4, with 8 bases identical to TRBD2. Germline V lookup: CDR1 LGHNA, CDR2 YNFKEQ. The CDR3 length is 16 residues. The trim removed 1 base at V and 6 bases at J, leaving 8 bases unmatched. The chain's CDR3 is CASSQGPGAGGNIQYF. For the CDR3, the DNA is TGTGCCAGCAGCCAAGGGCCTGGGGCGGGAGGAAACATTCAGTACTTC.

This chain links TRBV24-1 with TRBJ2-6; 7 bases are shared with TRBD2. Germline V gene lookup returns CDR1 KGHDR and CDR2 SFDVKD. The ends lost 3 bases at V and 4 bases at J; junction bases unmatched: 2. The CDR3 totals 15 residues. As DNA, the CDR3 is TGTGCCACCAGTGATCGGGAGGCCGGGGCCAACGTCCTGACTTTC. Amino acids: CATSDREAGANVLTF.

The chain combines TRBV20-1 with TRBJ2-1, with D unclear. With 3 bases removed from V and 9 bases from J, the gap between germline ends came to 12 bases. Germline CDR1 reads DFQATT; CDR2 reads SNEGSKA (reference sequence). The CDR3 totals 12 residues. CDR3 loop: CSARAALAEQFF. Here the CDR3 DNA reads TGCAGTGCTAGGGCGGCCTTAGCTGAGCAGTTCTTC.

The V gene is TRBV12-3 or TRBV12-4, the J gene TRBJ1-6; D remains ambiguous. Trimming removed 1 base at V and 1 base at J, with 11 bases between. This CDR3 has 17 residues. This CDR3 reads CASSLGFLGSYNSPLHF. CDR3 DNA sequence: TGTGCCAGCAGTTTAGGGTTTTTGGGTTCCTATAATTCACCCCTCCACTTT.

The table lists this clonotype with a few counts. The V call is TRBV20-1, the J call TRBJ2-1; 9 nucleotides line up with TRBD2. This CDR3 contains 16 residues. The V and J ends lost 2 bases and 4 bases, in that order; junction bases with no gene match: 9. The V gene's germline CDR1 is DFQATT and CDR2 SNEGSKA (reference sequence). CDR3 nucleotide sequence: TGCAGTGCTAGAAGGGGACGAAGCGGGGGGTACAATGAGCAGTTCTTC. Protein product: CSARRGRSGGYNEQFF.

This clonotype was counted a few times. The V call is TRBV20-1, the J call TRBJ2-7; D remains unclear. The CDR3 extends over 14 amino acids. Trimming left V 0 bases short and J 3 bases short, with 12 bases between. Looked up from germline, CDR1 is DFQATT and CDR2 is SNEGSKA (reference sequence). The CDR3 region is CSARDPDGDYEQYF. For the CDR3, the DNA is TGCAGTGCTAGAGACCCGGACGGAGACTACGAGCAGTACTTC.

The sample holds a few counts of this clonotype. The CDR3 sequence is CASSLRPSGPKVGDTQYF. CDR3 sequence (DNA): TGTGCCAGCAGCTTAAGACCCTCGGGCCCGAAGGTAGGAGATACGCAGTATTTT. The chain couples TRBV5-5 to TRBJ2-3; the D is unclear. Germline V lookup: CDR1 SGHKS, CDR2 YYEKEE (reference sequence). The CDR3 length is 18 residues. Deletions cut 2 bases from V and 5 bases from J, with 24 bases between.

This clonotype was seen only a few times. This sequence joins TRBV20-1 and TRBJ2-5; 7 nucleotides align to TRBD1. V shed 6 bases, J shed 5 bases, and the junction held 3 bases outside the gene matches. CDR3 size: 11 residues. Germline lookup yields CDR1 DFQATT and CDR2 SNEGSKA (reference sequence). The CDR3 region has the DNA TGCAGTGCCCCGGGACAGGAGACCCAGTACTTC. Its translation: CSAPGQETQYF.